These 15 T cell receptor beta chains came from one sample sequenced in a study of blood T cell repertoires in COVID-19. This table comes from immunoSEQ multiplex PCR, and its TCRdb copy is limited to in-frame clones, with some not included. This table has 90,000 to 100,000 clones, roughly 84% appearing once. The sequencing input was peripheral blood. The source of these receptors is a man aged 65-85 years with active or convalescent COVID-19.

This clone was picked up one time. The chain joins TRBV5-1 to TRBJ1-1, with a tentative D call TRBD1 (5 bases). Germline CDR1 reads SGHRS; CDR2 reads YFSETQ. The CDR3 is made up of 13 amino acids. V was trimmed by 0 bases and J by 6 bases, leaving 9 bases between them. CDR3 loop: CASSLVGVAEAFF. DNA for the CDR3: TGCGCCAGCAGCTTGGTAGGGGTGGCTGAAGCTTTCTTT.

The CDR3 sequence is CASSNGLAGGLAKNIQYF. The DNA of the CDR3 is TGTGCCAGTAGTAACGGACTAGCGGGGGGACTAGCCAAAAACATTCAGTACTTC. V gene TRBV19 combines with J gene TRBJ2-4; 14 positions agree with TRBD2. From germline, CDR1 is LNHDA and CDR2 SQIVND (reference sequence). Trimming cost V 4 bases and J 0 bases; bases outside gene matches: 5. The CDR3 runs to 18 residues.

V gene TRBV6-5 combines with J gene TRBJ1-2; 8 nucleotides match TRBD1. The CDR3 consists of 15 residues. CDR1 MNHEY and CDR2 SVGAGI come from the germline V gene. The junction had 7 bases not matched to a gene; V was cut back by 0 bases and J by 7 bases. The CDR3 nucleotides read TGTGCCAGCAGTTACTCGTTGCAGGGGGCGACTGGCTACACCTTC. Amino acids: CASSYSLQGATGYTF.

The chain uses TRBV28 and TRBJ1-1; D remains unclear. The length of the CDR3 is 11 residues. Germline V lookup: CDR1 MDHEN, CDR2 SYDVKM. V was trimmed by 4 bases and J by 6 bases, leaving 6 bases between them. CDR3 bases: TGTGCCAGCAGTTCCTTCCCTGAAGCTTTCTTT. It yields the protein CASSSFPEAFF.

The chain is built from TRBV29-1 and TRBJ2-1, with 16 nucleotides matching TRBD2. The CDR3 has 17 amino acids. In germline, CDR1 is SQVTM, CDR2 ANQGSEA. J gave up 1 base and V 3 bases, and 3 bases lay outside the gene matches. The CDR3 DNA sequence: TGCAGCGTTGATGGGACTAGCGGGGGGGCTTCCTACAATGAGCAGTTCTTC. Protein: CSVDGTSGGASYNEQFF.

The CDR3 spells CASSEGASYEQYF. CDR3 in DNA: TGTGCCAGCAGCGAGGGGGCGTCCTACGAGCAGTACTTC. The chain joins TRBV7-8 to TRBJ2-7; 7 bases match TRBD1. V gave up 5 bases and J gave up 1 base; unmatched junction bases: 2. CDR3 length: 13 amino acids. Germline CDR1 reads SGHVS; CDR2 reads FQNEAQ.

The J gene is TRBJ1-4, the V gene TRBV29-1; no clear D. The V gene's germline CDR1 is SQVTM and CDR2 ANQGSEA. The V gene lost 3 bases and the J gene lost 8 bases, with 13 bases spanning the gap. There are 13 residues in the CDR3. CDR3 in amino acids: CSVDPGAGEKLFF. In DNA, the CDR3 is TGCAGCGTTGACCCCGGTGCGGGGGAAAAACTGTTTTTT.

V gene TRBV28 combines with J gene TRBJ1-2, with D uncertain. CDR1 is MDHEN, CDR2 SYDVKM, per germline. V lost 7 bases, J lost 8 bases, and 20 bases lay in between. The length of the CDR3 is 14 residues. The CDR3 DNA reads as TGTGCCAGCACCCTCGAAGGAGGGTCTCGGGGCTACACCTTC. This translates into CASTLEGGSRGYTF.

This clone appeared a single time. CDR3 DNA: TGTGCCAGCAGCTTATCCCCGCAGGGGGCCGTCGAGCAGTACTTC. As protein: CASSLSPQGAVEQYF. V and J are TRBV7-6 and TRBJ2-7; 8 bases are a match to TRBD1. The ends lost 2 bases at V and 6 bases at J; junction bases unmatched: 9. Germline CDR1 SGHVS, CDR2 FNYEAQ. The length of the CDR3 is 15 residues.

V is TRBV7-3 and J is TRBJ2-3; maybe TRBD2 (7 bases). Trimming removed 0 bases from V and 5 bases from J, with 9 bases in between. The CDR3 covers 14 residues. Germline V CDR1 and CDR2: SGHTA, FQGTGA. CDR3: CASSLTGGVDTQYF. DNA of the CDR3: TGTGCCAGCAGCTTAACAGGGGGGGTAGATACGCAGTATTTT.

The chain couples TRBV2 to TRBJ1-5; 7 bases map to TRBD1. CDR1 is SNHLY and CDR2 is FYNNEI in the germline V gene. With 7 bases clipped from V and 6 bases from J, the junction kept 9 bases outside the gene matches. The CDR3 sequence is 14 residues long. The CDR3 DNA reads TGTGCCAGCACCTCAACAGGGGTTCCTCAGCCCCAGCATTTT. Amino acids: CASTSTGVPQPQHF.

In this sample, this clone turned up a few times. This rearrangement joins TRBV2 to TRBJ2-7; 11 nucleotides agree with TRBD1. Germline trimming cut 4 bases from V and 6 bases from J; bases unmatched to any gene: 11. CDR3 size: 16 residues. Germline V lookup: CDR1 SNHLY, CDR2 FYNNEI. Written as DNA, the CDR3 is TGTGCCAGCAGTGGAGTGATAGGGACAGGGGGTTCCGAGCAGTACTTC. Amino acid sequence: CASSGVIGTGGSEQYF.

The rearrangement joins TRBV5-1 to TRBJ1-1, with D maybe TRBD1 (5 bases). The CDR3 extends over 14 amino acids. The germline V gene encodes CDR1 SGHRS and CDR2 YFSETQ. Trimming stripped 1 base from V and 1 base from J, with 8 bases between. The CDR3 DNA is TGCGCCAGCAGCTTGACAGGAGAGAACACTGAAGCTTTCTTT. Translated, it gives CASSLTGENTEAFF.

This clone was detected once. V usage is TRBV4-3 and J usage is TRBJ2-2, with D perhaps matching TRBD1 (6 bases). The CDR3 is 15 amino acids. V lost 1 base, J lost 7 bases, and 13 bases lay in between. CDR1 is LGHNA and CDR2 is YSLEER in the germline V gene. CDR3 coding DNA: TGCGCCAGCAGCCAAGGGTACAGGGAACGCGGGGAGCTGTTTTTT. Amino acids: CASSQGYRERGELFF.

The genes are TRBV5-1 and TRBJ2-1, with 14 nucleotides matching TRBD2. The CDR3 has 14 amino acids. Germline assignment: CDR1 SGHRS and CDR2 YFSETQ. J gave up 8 bases and V 4 bases, and 2 bases lay outside the gene matches. The CDR3 is CASSGTSGGDEQFF. The CDR3 DNA reads TGCGCCAGCAGCGGGACTAGCGGGGGCGATGAGCAGTTCTTC. Full variable domain (rest looked up from reference TRBV5-1 and TRBJ2-1): KAGVTQTPRYLIKTRGQQVTLSCSPISGHRSVSWYQQTPGQGLQFLFEYFSETQRNKGNFPGRFSGRQFSNSRSEMNVSTLELGDSALYLCASSGTSGGDEQFFGPGTRLTVL.